This T cell receptor (beta chain) was profiled in a study of T cell repertoires in cytomegalovirus infection (dated by TCRdb to between 2018 and 2021). Regarding the research as a whole: The peptide stimulations were aimed at well-studied HLA-B-restricted epitopes as well as recently identified HLA-C-restricted CMV epitopes, whose presentation resists viral immunomodulation. The HLA type of each donor mattered for the analysis, because public TCR beta signatures pointed to carriage of CMV infection along with the matching HLA type. The research as a whole found: The ex vivo response was dominated by HLA-C-restricted CMV-specific TCR beta clonotypes, and the single most frequent clonotype in two of eight donors was supplied by these HLA-C-restricted clonotypes. Cumulative frequency of public TCR beta family members discriminated carriers of CMV infection plus the relevant HLA type in this cohort and an independent approximately 340-donor cohort.

As concerns this clonotype: The antigen it recognizes is unknown. Base qualities are missing; no much larger clone stands one base away.

CDR1 is given as DFQATT and CDR2 as SNEGSKA, both from the germline V gene (reference sequence). The CDR3 numbers 15 residues from cysteine through phenylalanine. Of the read, only the CDR3 DNA is kept; its 45 bases are in frame from base 1. Cut back by 0 bases and 5 bases, the V and J ends lie 16 bases apart. Sequencing took place on an Illumina HiSeq 1500. Using fastp trimming at Q25 and MiXCR clonotype assembly, TCRdb reanalyzed the public sequencing data and kept in-frame beta chains. Duplicate CDR3 protein sequences are folded into a single record with the most common DNA and genes. This sample lists some 700,000 distinct CDR3 sequences; around 30% were detected once. About 18% of the sample is held by the ten biggest clonotypes. The sample's treatment or condition label, in plain terms: in vitro stimulation with specific CMV peptide epitopes to enrich CMV-specific T cells.

This material consisted of cultured PBMCs, taken from culture after CMV antigen stimulation. The receptor chain draws on TRBV20-1 and TRBJ2-5; the D region possibly corresponds to TRBD2 (7 bases align). The TCR sequence derives from a human donor in good health (CMV status not recorded). Some clones in this sample may be carry-over from other donors' samples. The sequence in DNA is TGCAGTGCTAGAGAGGGAGGGGGGGGAAGGGAGACCCAGTACTTC. This yields the protein CSAREGGGGRETQYF.